This T cell receptor (beta chain) was retrieved from a study of vaccination effects on CD4 cells after COVID-19. About the research overall: A couple of convalescent patients each provided a sample, at 16 days and at one week before vaccination.

On this clone itself: Its specificity is unknown.

ViraFEST expansion of antigen-specific CD4+ T cells with viral peptide pools preceded sequencing. Having been cultured for roughly 11 days, the cells underwent CD4+ T cell isolation. The individual was infected with SARS-CoV-2 between March and December 2020, as confirmed by PCR. This CDR3 is 17 amino acids long. Trimming took 2 bases from V and 4 from J; bases not matched to a gene: 10. CDR1 KGHDR and CDR2 SFDVKD come from the germline V gene. TCRdb's table, derived via immunoSEQ multiplex PCR, lists solely in-frame clones and lacks some. The top ten clones hold roughly two fifths of a sample with tens of thousands of clones, around 72% of them seen once.

This specimen was CD4+ T cells from PBMCs cultured with a peptide pool, taken before COVID-19 vaccination. J is TRBJ2-1 and V is TRBV24-1; 7 nucleotides line up with TRBD2. The TCR sequence derives from a human donor who had a prior SARS-CoV-2 infection. The CDR3: CATSDSSGGRMYNEQFF. Written as DNA, the CDR3 is TGTGCCACCAGTGATTCCTCCGGGGGGAGAATGTACAATGAGCAGTTCTTC.